This record looks at one T cell receptor beta chain sequence and its context. What it binds is unknown. The sample is drawn from a study of cytomegalovirus exposure and HLA in healthy donors. In the study overall: A prior analysis found about 120 million unique TCR beta sequences from 150 million to 200 million T cells.

Study-level findings and limits: Association with HLA alleles at 0.05 false discovery rate was found for 17,000 or so TCR beta sequences in a later analysis.

The PCR made use of 60 Vbeta and 13 Jbeta primers. Data came from immunoSEQ multiplex PCR; TCRdb stores just in-frame clones and leaves some out. Here the sample spans over 100,000 clones, about 9.1% being singletons. The CDR3 length is 15 residues. The V gene's germline CDR1 is KGHSH and CDR2 LQKENI. V lost 8 bases and J lost 0; bases outside the gene matches: 8. Donors consisted of healthy bone marrow donors. The J gene is TRBJ2-3, the V gene TRBV18, with TRBD2 matching over 7 bases. The sequence derives from a woman aged 40 to 49 in good health and CMV-seropositive. The sample comprised PBMCs. The CDR3 DNA follows: TGTGCCAGCCCGACACAAGCGGGGAGCACAGATACGCAGTATTTT. As protein: CASPTQAGSTDTQYF.